These 27 T cell receptor beta chains came from one sample sequenced in a study of T-cell memory formation after mild COVID-19. MiXCR, run by TCRdb on the 5' RACE reads, gives a single entry per CDR3 protein. The data hold under 250,000 distinct CDR3 sequences, with 8% to 11% observed a single time. Specimen: PBMCs or a T cell subset sorted from them (not recorded which). These receptors were collected from a man younger than 30 who had mild COVID-19 (a few samples of this study predate the infection). Cell type and time point are not known.

This clonotype showed up just once. The rearrangement links TRBV19 to TRBJ2-1; TRBD2 aligns across 8 bases. The CDR3 totals 14 residues. After removal of 5 bases from V and 5 bases from J, the junction contained 5 bases not matched to a gene. Germline CDR1 LNHDA, CDR2 SQIVND (reference sequence). The CDR3 is CASSFSGTHNEQFF. The CDR3 DNA sequence: TGTGCCAGTAGTTTTAGCGGGACCCACAATGAGCAGTTCTTC.

The rearrangement joins TRBV15 to TRBJ1-2; 7 bases match TRBD1. V shed 0 bases, J shed 4 bases, and the junction held 8 bases outside the gene matches. This CDR3 is 16 amino acids long. The germline CDR1 and CDR2 sequences are LNHNV and YYDKDF (reference sequence). CDR3 loop: CATSRDGTEASYGYTF. In DNA form, the CDR3 reads TGTGCCACCAGCAGAGATGGGACAGAAGCGTCCTATGGCTACACCTTC.

DNA for the CDR3: TGTGCCAGCAGTGAGGACAGGGTTCAGGATGAGCAGTTCTTC. Translating gives CASSEDRVQDEQFF. The rearrangement uses TRBV2 and TRBJ2-1, with TRBD1 matching over 8 bases. With 3 bases clipped from V and 8 bases from J, the junction kept 6 bases outside the gene matches. From germline, CDR1 is SNHLY and CDR2 FYNNEI. The CDR3 covers 14 residues. Full variable domain (outside the CDR3, taken from reference TRBV2 and TRBJ2-1): EPEVTQTPSHQVTQMGQEVILRCVPISNHLYFYWYRQILGQKVEFLVSFYNNEISEKSEIFDDQFSVERPDGSNFTLKIRSTKLEDSAMYFCASSEDRVQDEQFFGPGTRLTVL.

The sample holds many counts of this clonotype. V usage is TRBV7-2 and J usage is TRBJ1-4; D possibly corresponds to TRBD1 (6 bases). The germline gives CDR1 SGHTA, CDR2 FQGNSA. V was trimmed by 7 bases and J by 10 bases, leaving 19 bases between them. This CDR3 comprises 14 residues. As DNA, the CDR3 is TGTGCCAGCACCTACTTCAGGGGCGGAGGAAAACTGTTTTTT. The encoded protein is CASTYFRGGGKLFF.

There are a few counts of this clonotype. The chain combines TRBV5-1 with TRBJ2-5; 8 bases are shared with TRBD1. This CDR3 contains 15 residues. The germline V gene encodes CDR1 SGHRS and CDR2 YFSETQ. J was trimmed by 1 base and V by 2 bases; bases with no gene match: 4. CDR3 sequence: CASSLAGQGQETQYF. Written as DNA, the CDR3 is TGCGCCAGCAGCTTAGCCGGACAGGGCCAAGAGACCCAGTACTTC. Full variable domain (remainder filled in from reference TRBV5-1 and TRBJ2-5): KAGVTQTPRYLIKTRGQQVTLSCSPISGHRSVSWYQQTPGQGLQFLFEYFSETQRNKGNFPGRFSGRQFSNSRSEMNVSTLELGDSALYLCASSLAGQGQETQYFGPGTRLLVL.

This clonotype has a handful of counts. The rearrangement links TRBV29-1 to TRBJ2-7, with a possible D match to TRBD1 (5 bases). Trimming took 4 bases from V and 0 from J, leaving 10 bases between them. Germline CDR1 reads SQVTM; CDR2 reads ANQGSEA. The CDR3 is 13 amino acids. The CDR3 nucleotides read TGCAGCGTTGCCTACAGGCTCTCCTACGAGCAGTACTTC. It encodes CSVAYRLSYEQYF.

This chain connects TRBV5-1 to TRBJ1-1; D call uncertain. Germline CDR1 and CDR2: SGHRS and YFSETQ. The CDR3 extends over 15 amino acids. V gave up 6 bases and J gave up 5 bases, with 20 bases separating them. CDR3 in amino acids: CASTPDGLGRTEAFF. The CDR3 DNA sequence: TGCGCCAGCACCCCGGACGGTTTAGGTCGGACTGAAGCTTTCTTT.

This clonotype was counted at least ten times. The chain is built from TRBV28 and TRBJ2-1, with D possibly being TRBD2 (6 bases). Trimming removed 3 bases from V and 15 bases from J, with 15 bases in between. Per the germline V gene, CDR1 is MDHEN and CDR2 is SYDVKM. The CDR3 contains 12 residues. The CDR3 sequence: CASSLVGLSVFF. The CDR3 DNA reads as TGTGCCAGCAGTTTGGTAGGACTATCCGTGTTCTTC.

This clonotype was observed a few times. The V and J genes are TRBV5-1 and TRBJ2-5; a possible D gene is TRBD1 (7 bases). V was cut by 4 bases and J by 1 base, with 11 bases left in between. CDR1 is SGHRS and CDR2 is YFSETQ in the germline V gene. This CDR3 has 14 residues. This chain's CDR3 is CASSGGTVQETQYF. CDR3 in DNA: TGCGCCAGCAGCGGGGGGACAGTCCAAGAGACCCAGTACTTC.

This sequence joins TRBV6-1 and TRBJ1-1, with D maybe TRBD1 (6 bases). The CDR3 consists of 15 residues. Trimming removed 0 bases from V and 4 bases from J, with 12 bases in between. Per germline, CDR1 MNHNS and CDR2 SASEGT. The CDR3 here is CASSEARRGGTEAFF. The CDR3 DNA is TGTGCCAGCAGTGAAGCACGCCGAGGGGGCACTGAAGCTTTCTTT.

This clonotype has a handful of counts. The chain employs TRBV7-2 and TRBJ1-3; D uncertain. Trimming removed 1 base from V and 4 bases from J, with 14 bases in between. The CDR3 runs to 16 residues. Germline assignment: CDR1 SGHTA and CDR2 FQGNSA. In nucleotides, the CDR3 is TGTGCCAGCAGCTTAGGGACGCCCGGCTGGGGAAACACCATATATTTT. This gives the protein CASSLGTPGWGNTIYF.

V usage is TRBV29-1 and J usage is TRBJ2-1; D is unresolved. The CDR3 runs to 13 residues. The ends were cut back, 4 bases at V and 5 bases at J, with 12 bases in the middle. Germline-derived CDR1 and CDR2 are SQVTM and ANQGSEA. Here the CDR3 reads CSVGSALHNEQFF. For the CDR3, the DNA is TGCAGCGTTGGGAGTGCCCTTCACAATGAGCAGTTCTTC.

There are a few counts of this clonotype. V gene TRBV11-1 combines with J gene TRBJ2-7, with 9 positions matching TRBD1. The CDR3 is 16 amino acids. The germline V gene has CDR1 SGHAT and CDR2 FQDESV (reference sequence). With 5 bases clipped from V and 3 bases from J, the junction kept 11 bases outside the gene matches. The CDR3 region has the DNA TGTGCCAGCAGCACGGCCACGGACAGGGGATACTACGAGCAGTACTTC. Encoded protein: CASSTATDRGYYEQYF. Variable domain in full (rest from reference TRBV11-1 and TRBJ2-7): EAEVAQSPRYKITEKSQAVAFWCDPISGHATLYWYRQILGQGPELLVQFQDESVVDDSQLPKDRFSAERLKGVDSTLKIQPAELGDSAMYLCASSTATDRGYYEQYFGPGTRLTVT.

This clonotype was counted between two and nine times. V gene TRBV3-1 combines with J gene TRBJ1-3; 9 bases fit TRBD1. J gave up 8 bases and V 6 bases, and 5 bases lay outside the gene matches. Germline values: CDR1 LGHDT, CDR2 YNNKEL (reference sequence). The CDR3 has 13 amino acids. CDR3 nucleotides: TGTGCCAGCAGTCGAAGACAGGGGGACACCATATATTTT. Protein sequence: CASSRRQGDTIYF.

Only one count was recorded for this clonotype. The chain carries TRBV5-5 and TRBJ1-2, with D unclear. The CDR3 has 15 residues. Trimming shortened V by 4 bases and J by 0 bases, and 13 bases separated the two germline ends. Germline V gives CDR1 SGHKS, CDR2 YYEKEE (reference sequence). In DNA form, the CDR3 reads TGTGCCAGCAGCACCCCGCCCCTCGCTAACTATGGCTACACCTTC. Encoded protein: CASSTPPLANYGYTF.

Points on this clonotype: Without the conserved terminal phenylalanine or tryptophan, this CDR3 likely stems from a read error. CDR3 loop: CASSQQAGQVPQYL. The DNA of the CDR3 is TGTGCCAGCAGCCAACAGGCGGGACAGGTCCCCCAGTACTTA. This sequence joins TRBV3-1 and TRBJ2-5; 8 bases agree with TRBD1. Trimming removed 2 bases from V and 9 bases from J; junction bases left unmatched: 8. CDR1 and CDR2 from the germline V gene are LGHDT and YNNKEL (reference sequence). CDR3 length: 14 amino acids.

The table lists this clonotype with many counts. The chain has TRBV20-1 and TRBJ2-5; TRBD2 is a possible D gene (5 bases). Germline V gene sequence: CDR1 DFQATT, CDR2 SNEGSKA (reference sequence). This CDR3 has 12 residues. V lost 6 bases and J lost 2, with 10 bases in between. Here the CDR3 reads CSARRQQETQYF. CDR3 DNA: TGCAGTGCGAGGAGGCAGCAAGAGACCCAGTACTTC.

Many counts were recorded for this clonotype. The V gene is TRBV20-1, the J gene TRBJ2-3; D ambiguous. The germline CDR1 and CDR2 sequences are DFQATT and SNEGSKA (reference sequence). This CDR3 has 14 amino acids. V gave up 0 bases and J gave up 6 bases, with 13 bases separating them. The CDR3 spells CSARDPARDDTQYF. CDR3 DNA sequence: TGCAGTGCTAGAGATCCTGCCCGTGACGATACGCAGTATTTT.

The gene calls are TRBV6-6 and TRBJ2-1; TRBD1 matches at 8 bases. The J segment lost 5 bases and the V segment lost 8 bases, leaving 11 bases of the junction unmatched. CDR1 and CDR2 (germline): MNHNY, SVGAGI (reference sequence). The CDR3 contains 15 residues. For the CDR3, the DNA is TGTGCCAGCCCGCCAGACAGGGGAGGACACAATGAGCAGTTCTTC. This encodes CASPPDRGGHNEQFF.

The table lists this clonotype with a few counts. The rearrangement uses TRBV12-3 or TRBV12-4 and TRBJ1-4, with 7 bases aligning to TRBD1. With V trimmed by 6 bases and J by 12 bases, 7 bases remained unmatched. The CDR3 is made up of 12 amino acids. CDR3 loop: CASRVFRGQLFF. CDR3 DNA: TGTGCCAGCAGGGTCTTTAGGGGGCAACTGTTTTTT.

The chain has TRBV7-2 and TRBJ1-5, with TRBD1 matching over 10 bases. After removal of 1 base from V and 5 bases from J, the junction contained 2 bases not matched to a gene. This CDR3 has 15 amino acids. From germline, CDR1 is SGHTA and CDR2 FQGNSA. The CDR3 spells CASSLGDRGYQPQHF. The CDR3 DNA sequence: TGTGCCAGCAGCTTAGGGGACAGGGGCTATCAGCCCCAGCATTTT.

The sample holds a few counts of this clonotype. The V call is TRBV11-2, the J call TRBJ1-1; D gene ambiguous. Germline loops: CDR1 SGHAT, CDR2 FQNNGV. The CDR3 runs to 13 residues. V lost 0 bases and J lost 11, with 13 bases in between. The CDR3, as DNA: TGTGCCAGCAGCTTAGACTGGCGCAGGCGGGCTTTCTTT. Residues: CASSLDWRRRAFF.

The V call is TRBV6-2 or TRBV6-3, the J call TRBJ1-5, with D possibly being TRBD1 (6 bases). CDR3 length: 17 residues. Trimming pared 6 bases from V and 4 bases from J, leaving 22 bases between. Looked up from germline, CDR1 is MNHEY and CDR2 is SVGEGT. The CDR3 DNA reads TGTGCCAGCAGACCGGGGGGTGACAGGACTCTAAATCAGCCCCAGCATTTT. This gives the protein CASRPGGDRTLNQPQHF.

This clonotype came up a few times. The DNA of the CDR3 is TGTGCCAGCAGCCAAGAGGGCGATAATGAGCAGTTCTTC. This translates into CASSQEGDNEQFF. The V call is TRBV3-1, the J call TRBJ2-1; D unresolved. From germline, CDR1 is LGHDT and CDR2 YNNKEL (reference sequence). Trimming shortened V by 0 bases and J by 7 bases, and 7 bases separated the two germline ends. The CDR3 totals 13 residues.

This clonotype showed up just a few times. CDR3 region: CASSQNSGTSGTGELFF. CDR3 sequence (DNA): TGTGCCAGCTCACAGAATTCCGGGACTAGCGGAACCGGGGAGCTGTTTTTT. The rearrangement uses TRBV18 and TRBJ2-2; TRBD2 matches 11 bases. CDR1 and CDR2 from the germline V gene are KGHSH and LQKENI. The CDR3 length is 17 residues. With 4 bases clipped from V and 5 bases from J, the junction kept 9 bases outside the gene matches.

The V and J genes are TRBV7-9 and TRBJ2-1; TRBD1 is a possible D gene (6 bases). Looked up from germline, CDR1 is SEHNR and CDR2 is FQNEAQ (reference sequence). Trimming left V 5 bases short and J 0 bases short, with 14 bases between. This CDR3 region has 16 residues. Here the CDR3 DNA reads TGTGCCAGCAGCGAGGGACACTTAAGCTCCTACAATGAGCAGTTCTTC. Its protein product is CASSEGHLSSYNEQFF.

This clonotype appeared many times. The chain couples TRBV7-2 to TRBJ1-1; D call uncertain. This CDR3 comprises 13 residues. V was trimmed by 2 bases and J by 1 base, leaving 5 bases between them. Germline V gene lookup returns CDR1 SGHTA and CDR2 FQGNSA. CDR3 nucleotides: TGTGCCAGCAGCTTAATGGGGAACACTGAAGCTTTCTTT. It codes for CASSLMGNTEAFF.